The 27 T cell receptor beta chains presented below share a single source sample, sequenced in a study of blood T cell repertoires in COVID-19. The protocol was immunoSEQ multiplex PCR, while the TCRdb copy is restricted to in-frame clones and leaves out a portion. Among around 130,000 clones listed, about 80% were seen once. Sequencing used PBMCs or T cells enriched from blood (not recorded which). The source is a man aged 35 to 55 with acute COVID-19.

This sequence joins TRBV11-2 and TRBJ1-1, with D possibly being TRBD1 (6 bases). Germline CDR1 SGHAT, CDR2 FQNNGV. The CDR3 is 13 residues long. V lost 6 bases to trimming and J lost 0 bases, with 8 bases between them. CDR3 in DNA: TGTGCCAGCAGTGCAGGGGTGAACACTGAAGCTTTCTTT. This sequence encodes CASSAGVNTEAFF.

The rearrangement links TRBV19 to TRBJ2-7, with 9 nucleotides matching TRBD1. CDR1 and CDR2 (germline): LNHDA, SQIVND (reference sequence). J was trimmed by 5 bases and V by 4 bases; bases with no gene match: 6. The CDR3 is 14 residues long. The CDR3 loop reads CASSTQGARHEQYF. The DNA of the CDR3 is TGTGCCAGTAGTACACAGGGGGCAAGACACGAGCAGTACTTC.

The rearrangement uses TRBV12-3 or TRBV12-4 and TRBJ1-2; D perhaps matches TRBD1 (6 bases). This CDR3 contains 12 residues. V was cut by 6 bases and J by 8 bases, with 13 bases left in between. CDR3 amino acids: CASSNTGYGYTF. The CDR3 DNA is TGTGCCAGCAGCAATACAGGGTACGGCTACACCTTC.

The J gene is TRBJ2-1, the V gene TRBV3-1 (or the pseudogene TRBV3-2); TRBD2 is a possible D gene (5 bases). This CDR3 is built from 16 residues. Trimming removed 1 base from V and 0 bases from J, with 10 bases in between. Germline V gene lookup returns CDR1 LGHDT and CDR2 YNNKEL (reference sequence). CDR3 protein: CASSQVSGGSYNEQFF. The CDR3 DNA sequence: TGTGCCAGCAGCCAAGTGAGCGGTGGCTCCTACAATGAGCAGTTCTTC.

The V and J genes are TRBV2 and TRBJ1-5; D possibly corresponds to TRBD1 (5 bases). V lost 0 bases, J lost 9 bases, and 12 bases lay in between. CDR3 size: 14 residues. Germline values: CDR1 SNHLY, CDR2 FYNNEI. The CDR3 nucleotides read TGTGCCAGCAGTGAAGCAGGGGCTTGGGGGCCCCAGCATTTT. It yields the protein CASSEAGAWGPQHF.

The chain joins TRBV28 to TRBJ2-7; maybe TRBD1 (8 bases). V lost 5 bases to trimming and J lost 2 bases, with 13 bases between them. This CDR3 is built from 14 residues. Germline V CDR1 and CDR2: MDHEN, SYDVKM. The CDR3 bases are TGTGCCAGCAGTCTACAGGGGGGGGCCTACGAGCAGTACTTC. This translates into CASSLQGGAYEQYF.

V is TRBV9 and J is TRBJ2-1, with 10 positions matching TRBD2. Germline V gives CDR1 SGDLS, CDR2 YYNGEE. CDR3 length: 16 residues. Trimming at V came to 1 base and at J to 7 bases, leaving 8 bases not matched to a gene. CDR3 sequence (DNA): TGTGCCAGCAGCGTATCCAGCGGGAGGGTTGGGAATGAGCAGTTCTTC. Translated: CASSVSSGRVGNEQFF.

This sequence joins TRBV18 and TRBJ1-1; D may be TRBD1 (5 bases). The CDR3 is 15 residues long. Trimming shortened V by 0 bases and J by 6 bases, and 14 bases separated the two germline ends. Germline loops: CDR1 KGHSH, CDR2 LQKENI. CDR3 sequence (DNA): TGTGCCAGCTCACCACCGTTTGGGACTCACCCTGAAGCTTTCTTT. Amino acids: CASSPPFGTHPEAFF. Variable domain in full (rest from reference TRBV18 and TRBJ1-1): NAGVMQNPRHLVRRRGQEARLRCSPMKGHSHVYWYRQLPEEGLKFMVYLQKENIIDESGMPKERFSAEFPKEGPSILRIQQVVRGDSAAYFCASSPPFGTHPEAFFGQGTRLTVV.

In this sample, this clone turned up a few times. This rearrangement joins TRBV9 to TRBJ1-2; 7 bases align to TRBD1. Germline V CDR1 and CDR2: SGDLS, YYNGEE. The CDR3 is 14 residues long. V gave up 0 bases and J gave up 9 bases; unmatched junction bases: 8. CDR3 amino acids: CASSVGEGGFSYTF. CDR3 DNA: TGTGCCAGCAGCGTAGGGGAAGGGGGCTTTAGCTACACCTTC.

Only a few counts were recorded for this clone. The chain has TRBV10-3 and TRBJ2-1, with 8 positions matching TRBD1. The CDR3 consists of 13 residues. CDR1 and CDR2 from the germline V gene are ENHRY and SYGVKD. V was pared by 4 bases and J by 6 bases, with 2 bases of the junction left unmatched. CDR3 region: CAISGQGSNEQFF. The CDR3 DNA reads as TGTGCCATCAGTGGACAGGGGAGCAATGAGCAGTTCTTC.

The V and J genes are TRBV29-1 and TRBJ2-1; 9 bases are shared with TRBD2. The V and J ends lost 5 bases and 9 bases, in that order; junction bases with no gene match: 5. The CDR3 sequence is 12 residues long. Germline V CDR1 and CDR2: SQVTM, ANQGSEA. For the CDR3, the DNA is TGCAGCGTTCGGACTAGCGATAGTGAGCAGTTCTTC. Amino acids: CSVRTSDSEQFF.

The chain has TRBV19 and TRBJ2-7, with 9 bases matching TRBD1. The CDR3 runs to 16 residues. V lost 4 bases to trimming and J lost 1 base; unmatched junction nucleotides: 8. From germline, CDR1 is LNHDA and CDR2 SQIVND (reference sequence). CDR3 loop: CASSTITGGKSYEQYF. For the CDR3, the DNA is TGTGCCAGTAGTACAATCACAGGGGGCAAATCCTACGAGCAGTACTTC. The variable domain in full, completed from reference TRBV19 and TRBJ2-7, reads DGGITQSPKYLFRKEGQNVTLSCEQNLNHDAMYWYRQDPGQGLRLIYYSQIVNDFQKGDIAEGYSVSREKKESFPLTVTSAQKNPTAFYLCASSTITGGKSYEQYFGPGTRLTVT.

The CDR3 reads CASIPGNTEAFF. Here the CDR3 DNA reads TGTGCCAGCATCCCCGGGAACACTGAAGCTTTCTTT. The chain employs TRBV21-1 and TRBJ1-1. TRBV21-1 is termed a pseudogene. The CDR3 is 12 amino acids.

The chain links TRBV7-9 to TRBJ1-5; 8 bases map to TRBD1. CDR1 SEHNR and CDR2 FQNEAQ come from the germline V gene (reference sequence). The ends lost 5 bases at V and 4 bases at J; junction bases unmatched: 1. The CDR3 has 13 residues. The CDR3 DNA sequence: TGTGCCAGCAGCCGACAGGGGAATCAGCCCCAGCATTTT. This translates into CASSRQGNQPQHF.

This clone appeared once. Different DNA sequences within this sample yield the same CDR3. The chain combines TRBV28 with TRBJ2-2, with D perhaps matching TRBD1 (5 bases). Looked up from germline, CDR1 is MDHEN and CDR2 is SYDVKM. Trimming left V 2 bases short and J 1 base short, with 5 bases between. The CDR3 totals 14 residues. Here the CDR3 reads CASSLTGNTGELFF. The CDR3 DNA reads as TGTGCCAGCAGTTTAACAGGGAACACCGGGGAGCTGTTTTTT.

The V call is TRBV18, the J call TRBJ1-4; D is undetermined. The V gene lost 5 bases and the J gene lost 3 bases, with 16 bases spanning the gap. CDR3 length equals 16 residues. Per the germline V gene, CDR1 is KGHSH and CDR2 is LQKENI. CDR3 protein: CASSIQPGWANEKLFF. In DNA form, the CDR3 reads TGTGCCAGCTCAATACAGCCCGGATGGGCTAATGAAAAACTGTTTTTT. Using reference TRBV18 and TRBJ1-4 for the parts outside the CDR3, the full variable domain is NAGVMQNPRHLVRRRGQEARLRCSPMKGHSHVYWYRQLPEEGLKFMVYLQKENIIDESGMPKERFSAEFPKEGPSILRIQQVVRGDSAAYFCASSIQPGWANEKLFFGSGTQLSVL.

The rearrangement uses TRBV7-2 and TRBJ1-2; D remains unclear. The germline V gene has CDR1 SGHTA and CDR2 FQGNSA. The CDR3 is 12 amino acids. Trimming left V 2 bases short and J 8 bases short, with 9 bases between. CDR3 DNA sequence: TGTGCCAGCAGCTTAAGTTATCGGGGCTACACCTTC. Translated, it gives CASSLSYRGYTF.

This clone was picked up one time. The chain combines TRBV18 with TRBJ2-7, with a tentative D call TRBD2 (5 bases). Trimming took off 3 bases at V and 0 bases at J, with 15 bases between the two ends. Germline values: CDR1 KGHSH, CDR2 LQKENI. CDR3 length: 16 amino acids. CDR3 DNA sequence: TGTGCCAGCTCACCGAGGCATTCGGAGGCCTCCTACGAGCAGTACTTC. It codes for CASSPRHSEASYEQYF.

The CDR3 is CASRPQGFNSPLHF. CDR3 DNA sequence: TGTGCCAGTAGGCCTCAGGGTTTTAATTCACCCCTCCACTTT. This chain joins TRBV19 and TRBJ1-6; D possibly corresponds to TRBD1 (5 bases). The CDR3 extends over 14 amino acids. Per germline, CDR1 LNHDA and CDR2 SQIVND (reference sequence). V lost 6 bases to trimming and J lost 6 bases, with 12 bases between them.

The chain carries TRBV18 and TRBJ2-1; TRBD1 matches 9 bases. Germline trimming cut 6 bases from V and 2 bases from J; bases unmatched to any gene: 5. The CDR3 has 15 residues. CDR1 is KGHSH and CDR2 is LQKENI in the germline V gene. The CDR3 protein is CASSTGTGTYNEQFF. DNA for the CDR3: TGTGCCAGCTCGACCGGGACAGGGACCTACAATGAGCAGTTCTTC.

CDR3 in DNA: TGTGCCAGTAGTATGGTCGGGACAGGGCCATACGAGCAGTACTTC. Its protein is CASSMVGTGPYEQYF. The chain links TRBV19 to TRBJ2-7; 9 bases are shared with TRBD1. Per germline, CDR1 LNHDA and CDR2 SQIVND (reference sequence). The CDR3 is 15 residues long. V gave up 3 bases and J gave up 4 bases; unmatched junction bases: 7.

The chain links TRBV18 to TRBJ1-5; tentative D call: TRBD1 (5 bases). Trimming removed 5 bases at V and 8 bases at J, with 10 bases between. CDR3 size: 12 residues. CDR1 is KGHSH, CDR2 LQKENI, per germline. The CDR3 region has the DNA TGTGCCAGCTCAGGCGGGACGGAGCCCCAGCATTTT. Protein product: CASSGGTEPQHF.

J is TRBJ2-1 and V is TRBV2; 9 bases align to TRBD2. The CDR3 has 15 residues. With V trimmed by 6 bases and J by 6 bases, 9 bases remained unmatched. CDR1 is SNHLY, CDR2 FYNNEI, per germline. Here the CDR3 reads CASRFRLAVSNEQFF. CDR3 coding DNA: TGTGCCAGCAGATTCAGACTAGCGGTTTCCAATGAGCAGTTCTTC.

With respect to this clone: Other DNA variants within this sample encode the same CDR3. This chain uses TRBV18 with TRBJ2-3; 9 bases line up with TRBD1. V lost 3 bases to trimming and J lost 5 bases; unmatched junction nucleotides: 3. The CDR3 has 14 residues. Germline V gene lookup returns CDR1 KGHSH and CDR2 LQKENI. The DNA of the CDR3 is TGTGCCAGCTCACCCGGGACAGGGAGAGATACGCAGTATTTT. Protein: CASSPGTGRDTQYF.

This clone was recorded a few times. The V gene is TRBV10-1, the J gene TRBJ1-2; D not resolved. Per the germline V gene, CDR1 is WNHNN and CDR2 is SYGVQD (reference sequence). This CDR3 is 13 amino acids long. Trimming took 5 bases from V and 1 from J, leaving 8 bases between them. CDR3 sequence: CASSKQSNYGYTF. For the CDR3, the DNA is TGCGCCAGCAGTAAACAGAGTAACTATGGCTACACCTTC.

The V and J genes are TRBV3-1 (or the pseudogene TRBV3-2) and TRBJ2-7; the match to TRBD1 covers 12 bases. This CDR3 contains 15 residues. Germline V gene data show CDR1 as LGHDT and CDR2 as YNNKEL (reference sequence). V dropped 3 bases and J dropped 5; count of bases not matched to a gene: 5. This CDR3 reads CASSQPGQGANEQYF. For the CDR3, the DNA is TGTGCCAGCAGCCAGCCGGGACAGGGGGCCAACGAGCAGTACTTC.

J is TRBJ1-3 and V is TRBV19, with 11 nucleotides matching TRBD1. Germline V gives CDR1 LNHDA, CDR2 SQIVND (reference sequence). There are 16 residues in the CDR3. V lost 5 bases and J lost 7; bases outside the gene matches: 10. The CDR3 DNA reads TGTGCCAGTAGTCCAAGGACAGGGGGCGCGCCGAACACCATATATTTT. It is translated as CASSPRTGGAPNTIYF.